This T cell receptor (beta chain) was captured in a study of cytomegalovirus exposure and HLA in healthy donors. General study findings and limits: For TCR beta chains, V- and J-gene trimming was later linked to a missense DCLRE1C variant. Fewer N-insertions than the roughly 650-donor mean were reportedly shown by an Asian-associated ancestry cluster in a later analysis.

The PCR employed 60 Vbeta primers together with 13 Jbeta primers. Clones were sequenced by immunoSEQ multiplex PCR, and TCRdb holds only the in-frame ones, with some missing. The table has about 170,000 clones, approximately 79% seen once; the top ten hold about 7%. Per germline, CDR1 SGHDN and CDR2 FVKESK. The CDR3 consists of 15 residues. Trimming removed 0 bases at V and 3 bases at J, with 12 bases between. Donors sampled were nominally healthy, though unrecorded immune exposures were likely. A word on this clone: Its cognate antigen is unknown.

The sequence came from a man aged 35 to 55 in good health and CMV-seropositive. The sequenced sample consisted of PBMCs. The chain uses TRBV14 and TRBJ2-7; maybe TRBD2 (5 bases). This CDR3 reads CASSQDIGLNYEQYF. The CDR3 coding sequence is TGTGCCAGCAGCCAAGATATCGGACTGAACTACGAGCAGTACTTC.